The 25 T cell receptor beta chains in this list originate from one sample, sequenced in a study of siplizumab effects on memory and regulatory T cells. Clones were sequenced by immunoSEQ multiplex PCR, and TCRdb holds only the in-frame ones, with some missing. Counted here are approximately 75,000 clones, about 92% occurring once; the ten biggest clones make up around 5%. Sequenced sample: CD8+ T cells sorted from blood. Receptor source: a human donor in good health.

The chain employs TRBV28 and TRBJ2-2, with D perhaps being TRBD1 or TRBD2 (6 bases each). Germline V gives CDR1 MDHEN, CDR2 SYDVKM. The CDR3 loop spans 16 amino acids. Trimming stripped 10 bases from V and 4 bases from J, with 22 bases between. CDR3 coding DNA: TGTGCCACAACACACCCCGGGGGCGATGGCACCGGGGAGCTGTTTTTT. As protein: CATTHPGGDGTGELFF.

This clone was seen a few times. The chain is built from TRBV19 and TRBJ1-1; D is undetermined. Trimming left V 2 bases short and J 1 base short, with 2 bases between. The CDR3 runs 12 residues. Germline CDR1 is LNHDA and CDR2 is SQIVND (reference sequence). The CDR3 nucleotides are TGTGCCAGTAGTATACAGAACACTGAAGCTTTCTTT. This codes for CASSIQNTEAFF.

The J gene is TRBJ2-3, the V gene TRBV19; D may be TRBD1 (5 bases). V lost 3 bases and J 7 bases, leaving 14 bases between the germline ends. This CDR3 spans 14 amino acids. CDR1 LNHDA and CDR2 SQIVND come from the germline V gene (reference sequence). The CDR3 here is CASSIPMGLNTQYF. CDR3 nucleotide sequence: TGTGCCAGTAGTATCCCCATGGGGCTTAATACGCAGTATTTT. Filled out from reference TRBV19 and TRBJ2-3, the complete variable domain reads DGGITQSPKYLFRKEGQNVTLSCEQNLNHDAMYWYRQDPGQGLRLIYYSQIVNDFQKGDIAEGYSVSREKKESFPLTVTSAQKNPTAFYLCASSIPMGLNTQYFGPGTRLTVL.

The chain recombines TRBV4-1 with TRBJ2-5; no firm D call. The germline V gene has CDR1 MGHRA and CDR2 YSYEKL. Trimming removed 6 bases from V and 1 base from J, with 12 bases in between. This CDR3 has 14 residues. CDR3 region: CASSLVDPQETQYF. The CDR3 nucleotides read TGCGCCAGCAGTCTTGTGGACCCCCAAGAGACCCAGTACTTC.

Only a few counts were recorded for this clone. This rearrangement joins TRBV5-6 to TRBJ2-5, with D possibly being TRBD1 or TRBD2 (5 bases each). V lost 5 bases to trimming and J lost 1 base, with 15 bases between them. Per the germline V gene, CDR1 is SGHDT and CDR2 is YYEEEE. The length of the CDR3 is 15 residues. CDR3 coding DNA: TGTGCCAGCAGTACCCCTGTAGGGACCCAAGAGACCCAGTACTTC. Amino acids: CASSTPVGTQETQYF.

The rearrangement links TRBV19 to TRBJ1-1; D is unresolved. Germline V lookup: CDR1 LNHDA, CDR2 SQIVND (reference sequence). V shed 7 bases and J shed 0 bases, with 15 bases lying between them. The CDR3 is 15 amino acids. The CDR3 DNA follows: TGTGCCAGTACCAAAACTTGGGTAATGAACACTGAAGCTTTCTTT. It is translated as CASTKTWVMNTEAFF.

The gene calls are TRBV27 and TRBJ2-5; 12 bases line up with TRBD2. Trimming removed 4 bases from V and 5 bases from J; junction bases left unmatched: 5. CDR1 is MNHEY, CDR2 SMNVEV, per germline (reference sequence). This CDR3 is built from 15 residues. CDR3 sequence reads: CASSSLAGGWETQYF. CDR3 nucleotide sequence: TGTGCCAGCAGTTCACTAGCGGGGGGTTGGGAGACCCAGTACTTC.

The rearrangement links TRBV28 to TRBJ1-2, with 10 bases identical to TRBD1. CDR3 length: 13 amino acids. V dropped 5 bases and J dropped 8; count of bases not matched to a gene: 5. Looked up from germline, CDR1 is MDHEN and CDR2 is SYDVKM. The CDR3, as DNA: TGTGCCAGCAGTCGGACAGGGGGAATGGGCTACACCTTC. Encoded protein: CASSRTGGMGYTF.

The chain links TRBV5-1 to TRBJ2-2; the D gene is possibly TRBD2 (6 bases). V gave up 4 bases and J gave up 1 base, with 14 bases separating them. Germline V CDR1 and CDR2: SGHRS, YFSETQ. CDR3 size: 16 residues. CDR3 sequence reads: CASSGTGTVNTGELFF. DNA for the CDR3: TGCGCCAGCAGCGGGACCGGGACTGTGAACACCGGGGAGCTGTTTTTT.

The chain combines TRBV20-1 with TRBJ2-4; D is ambiguous. V shed 4 bases and J shed 11 bases, with 12 bases lying between them. CDR1 is DFQATT and CDR2 is SNEGSKA in the germline V gene (reference sequence). This CDR3 is 11 amino acids long. This CDR3 reads CSAIRYGVQYF. CDR3 coding DNA: TGCAGTGCTATAAGGTACGGCGTTCAGTACTTC.

This chain connects TRBV7-3 to TRBJ2-1; 11 bases are shared with TRBD2. Per the germline V gene, CDR1 is SGHTA and CDR2 is FQGTGA. Germline trimming cut 2 bases from V and 3 bases from J; bases unmatched to any gene: 3. The CDR3 runs 16 residues. The CDR3 nucleotides are TGTGCCAGCAGCTTAGGGACTAGCGGCAACTACAATGAGCAGTTCTTC. It encodes CASSLGTSGNYNEQFF.

This clone was detected only once. The chain couples TRBV13 to TRBJ2-7; 13 nucleotides align to TRBD2. CDR1 is PRHDT and CDR2 is FYEKMQ in the germline V gene (reference sequence). This CDR3 has 15 residues. The trim removed 5 bases at V and 4 bases at J, leaving 5 bases unmatched. As DNA, the CDR3 is TGTGCCAGCAGCACGACTAGCGGGGGGATATACGAGCAGTACTTC. Protein sequence: CASSTTSGGIYEQYF.

The count of this clone is one. The V gene is TRBV5-6, the J gene TRBJ2-3, with D tentatively TRBD1 (5 bases). Per germline, CDR1 SGHDT and CDR2 YYEEEE. This CDR3 has 8 amino acids. V lost 9 bases and J lost 14, with 10 bases in between. The CDR3 loop is CATRDGYF. DNA for the CDR3: TGTGCCACCAGGGATGGGTATTTT.

A single count supports this clone. This chain uses TRBV9 with TRBJ2-3, with 16 bases fitting TRBD2. The CDR3 is 17 amino acids. Looked up from germline, CDR1 is SGDLS and CDR2 is YYNGEE. The V and J ends lost 4 bases and 6 bases, in that order; junction bases with no gene match: 8. The CDR3 region is CASSPGTSGGAPDTQYF. As DNA, the CDR3 is TGTGCCAGCAGCCCCGGGACTAGCGGGGGGGCCCCGGATACGCAGTATTTT.

This clone was picked up one time. The chain uses TRBV19 and TRBJ1-1; tentative D call: TRBD1 (5 bases). The CDR3 has 14 amino acids. V was pared by 3 bases and J by 6 bases, with 14 bases between. The germline V gene has CDR1 LNHDA and CDR2 SQIVND (reference sequence). The CDR3, as DNA: TGTGCCAGTAGTATGGCAGGGATCTTTCCTGAAGCTTTCTTT. Protein product: CASSMAGIFPEAFF.

This clone was seen just once. The rearrangement links TRBV11-2 to TRBJ1-6; D call uncertain. CDR1 SGHAT and CDR2 FQNNGV come from the germline V gene. The CDR3 sequence is 17 residues long. Trimming took off 6 bases at V and 2 bases at J, with 17 bases between the two ends. The CDR3 here is CASSSSSAPTYNSPLHF. Written as DNA, the CDR3 is TGTGCCAGCAGTTCCTCTTCGGCGCCTACCTATAATTCACCCCTCCACTTT.

The chain carries TRBV7-8 and TRBJ2-1; 7 bases map to TRBD1. J was trimmed by 4 bases and V by 2 bases; bases with no gene match: 5. Per the germline V gene, CDR1 is SGHVS and CDR2 is FQNEAQ. The CDR3 has 15 amino acids. The CDR3 spells CASSLTGAGYNEQFF. DNA for the CDR3: TGTGCCAGCAGCTTAACAGGGGCAGGGTACAATGAGCAGTTCTTC.

V gene TRBV5-4 combines with J gene TRBJ2-3; 9 bases are shared with TRBD1. V gave up 6 bases and J gave up 2 bases; unmatched junction bases: 7. Germline V gene sequence: CDR1 SGHNT, CDR2 YYREEE (reference sequence). This CDR3 contains 15 residues. This CDR3 reads CASNGGQGYTDTQYF. DNA for the CDR3: TGTGCCAGCAACGGGGGACAGGGATACACAGATACGCAGTATTTT.

This clone is judged medium-sized (0.01 to 0.1%). The J gene is TRBJ1-1, the V gene TRBV9; 7 nucleotides match TRBD1. The CDR3 totals 15 residues. V was pared by 4 bases and J by 0 bases, with 6 bases of the junction left unmatched. The germline V gene encodes CDR1 SGDLS and CDR2 YYNGEE. DNA of the CDR3: TGTGCCAGCAGCACCGAGGGACAGCTGAACACTGAAGCTTTCTTT. Protein sequence: CASSTEGQLNTEAFF.

The V call is TRBV6-5, the J call TRBJ1-6, with 9 bases identical to TRBD1. Looked up from germline, CDR1 is MNHEY and CDR2 is SVGAGI. The CDR3 sequence is 15 residues long. Trimming at V came to 1 base and at J to 10 bases, leaving 5 bases not matched to a gene. CDR3 amino acids: CASSYFGDRESPLHF. CDR3 in DNA: TGTGCCAGCAGTTACTTCGGGGACAGGGAATCACCCCTCCACTTT.

The CDR3, as DNA: TGTGCCAGCAGTGACGTCAGGAACACTGAAGCTTTCTTT. It is translated as CASSDVRNTEAFF. The J gene is TRBJ1-1, the V gene TRBV25-1; D is uncertain. V lost 3 bases, J lost 1 base, and 6 bases lay in between. Germline CDR1 and CDR2: MGHDK and SYGVNS. The CDR3 extends over 13 amino acids. The full variable domain, in which reference TRBV25-1 and TRBJ1-1 provide the parts outside the CDR3, is EADIYQTPRYLVIGTGKKITLECSQTMGHDKMYWYQQDPGMELHLIHYSYGVNSTEKGDLSSESTVSRIRTEHFPLTLESARPSHTSQYLCASSDVRNTEAFFGQGTRLTVV.

This chain joins TRBV29-1 and TRBJ2-5; 9 bases agree with TRBD2. With 5 bases clipped from V and 6 bases from J, the junction kept 10 bases outside the gene matches. This CDR3 is 14 amino acids long. Germline CDR1 SQVTM, CDR2 ANQGSEA. CDR3 in DNA: TGCAGCGTTAACGAGATGCGGGGGGGCCAGACCCAGTACTTC. It encodes CSVNEMRGGQTQYF.

This clone is a singleton in its sample. The genes are TRBV29-1 and TRBJ1-2, with 9 bases identical to TRBD1. V lost 6 bases and J lost 8; bases outside the gene matches: 7. The CDR3 runs 12 residues. Germline V lookup: CDR1 SQVTM, CDR2 ANQGSEA. CDR3 bases: TGCAGCGTCGACAGGGGGGGAGAGGGCTACACCTTC. Protein sequence: CSVDRGGEGYTF.

The CDR3: CASSYSMSESDTQYF. The CDR3 nucleotides read TGTGCCAGCAGTTACTCGATGTCTGAATCAGATACGCAGTATTTT. V gene TRBV6-5 combines with J gene TRBJ2-3; D is undetermined. CDR1 is MNHEY, CDR2 SVGAGI, per germline. This CDR3 is 15 amino acids long. V shed 0 bases and J shed 4 bases, with 11 bases lying between them.

The rearrangement links TRBV10-1 to TRBJ2-6; TRBD1 aligns across 9 bases. The germline gives CDR1 WNHNN, CDR2 SYGVQD (reference sequence). The CDR3 contains 17 residues. The junction had 11 bases not matched to a gene; V was cut back by 9 bases and J by 2 bases. DNA of the CDR3: TGCGCCAGAAACCGGGACAGGGAAAAACCTGGGGCCAACGTCCTGACTTTC. It is translated as CARNRDREKPGANVLTF.